The entry that follows covers one TCR beta chain sequence. Its specificity is unknown. The junction departs from germline at one end; a sequencing error may be responsible. These data are taken from a study of molecular identifiers for immune sequencing clone quantification. Study-level findings and limits: Clonotypes topping 20 RNA copies carried over 98% of effector molecules but under 1% of naive ones. A single cell's spiked Jurkat TCR RNA was reportedly detectable among 900,000 to 1,000,000 naive cells.

CDR3 size: 16 residues. CDR1 is LGHDT, CDR2 YNNKEL, per germline (reference sequence). Generation of bulk TCR libraries relied on previously described methods and listed TCR primers. TCRdb called the PCR reads again in MiXCR, with one record for every CDR3 protein. Counted here are 65,000 to 70,000 distinct CDR3 sequences, 15% to 20% occurring once; the ten biggest clones make up nearly 1.5%. The sample comprised naive CD8+ T cells from blood, with Jurkat cell RNA spiked in. Regarding subset: FACS-sorted CD8+CD4-CCR7+CD45RA+ naive T cells. This receptor was obtained from a human donor in good health. Some libraries in this study had Jurkat cell RNA spiked in. The J gene is TRBJ2-3, the V gene TRBV3-1, with TRBD2 identical over 8 bases. The CDR3 coding sequence is TGTGCCAGCGGCGAAAGTGGAGGGACTAGGAATAGGACGCAGTACTTT. It specifies CASGESGGTRNRTQYF.